These 4 T cell receptor beta chains originate from one sample sequenced in a study of CD8 T cells in ankylosing spondylitis. From the 5' RACE reads, TCRdb called clonotypes with MiXCR, one entry per CDR3 protein. Of about 39,000 distinct CDR3 sequences in the sample, less than 4% were seen once. The sequencing sample was made of blood, either unsorted or a sorted T cell fraction (not recorded which). The receptors shown here come from a male donor with ankylosing spondylitis or in good health (not recorded which).

This clonotype has ten or more counts. The chain uses TRBV9 and TRBJ2-1; D is uncertain. V lost 0 bases, J lost 9 bases, and 16 bases lay in between. Germline CDR1 is SGDLS and CDR2 is YYNGEE. This CDR3 contains 15 residues. For the CDR3, the DNA is TGTGCCAGCAGCGTAGGTGCCCCTTTGATCGGTGAGCAGTTCTTC. Protein: CASSVGAPLIGEQFF.

This clonotype was observed at least ten times. The chain joins TRBV9 to TRBJ1-1; 8 bases are shared with TRBD1. The CDR3 spans 16 residues. Germline V CDR1 and CDR2: SGDLS, YYNGEE. V gave up 0 bases and J gave up 1 base; unmatched junction bases: 5. The CDR3 is CASSVDGTGPNTEAFF. The CDR3 DNA sequence: TGTGCCAGCAGCGTAGATGGGACAGGACCGAACACTGAAGCTTTCTTT.

This clonotype was detected many times. The chain is built from TRBV9 and TRBJ2-2; D possibly uses TRBD1 or TRBD2 (5 bases each). Between the trimmed V and J ends, which lost 0 bases and 0 bases, there was a span of 9 bases. Germline V gene sequence: CDR1 SGDLS, CDR2 YYNGEE. CDR3 length equals 16 residues. The CDR3 DNA is TGTGCCAGCAGCGTAGTGGGGGAGACGAACACCGGGGAGCTGTTTTTT. Its protein product is CASSVVGETNTGELFF.

This clonotype was counted many times. This chain uses TRBV9 with TRBJ2-2; D is unclear. Between the trimmed V and J ends, which lost 1 base and 4 bases, there was a span of 5 bases. This CDR3 has 13 residues. Germline-derived CDR1 and CDR2 are SGDLS and YYNGEE. The CDR3 region is CASSVTFTGELFF. In nucleotides, the CDR3 is TGTGCCAGCAGCGTAACATTCACCGGGGAGCTGTTTTTT.